This entry features one TCR beta chain sequence. Its antigen specificity is not known. The sample holds no much larger clone one base away, and base qualities are not on file. Library method: the immunoSEQ multiplex PCR assay. For the multiplex PCR, a mixture combining 60 forward primers for TCR Vbeta segments and 13 reverse primers for TCR Jbeta segments was used. The CDR3 region of rearranged TCR beta genes was amplified from genomic DNA with a multiplex PCR assay. The amplified TCR beta libraries were sequenced on the Illumina HiSeq System as 87-base-pair reads. The paper's processing steps were these. A later analysis tallied roughly 76 million unique TCR beta chains across the 700 or so repertoires, and around 9.9 million of those chains were shared by two or more donors. Raw reads were error-corrected and collapsed into unique sequences by a nearest-neighbor algorithm in which closely related sequences were merged to remove PCR and sequencing errors. CDR3 sequences were aligned to IMGT reference sequences to assign V, D and J gene segments. Each retained sequence needed at least a six-nucleotide match to both a V gene segment and a J gene segment. A rearrangement was called productive if the CDR3 had no stop codons and remained in frame with V and J, and every other rearrangement was called non-productive. CDR3 was defined according to IMGT convention as the region running from the second conserved V-encoded cysteine to the conserved J-encoded phenylalanine. In an earlier analysis of around 640 of the donors, sequences lacking an unambiguous match to a single V gene segment were excluded. In an earlier analysis of a few hundred of the donors, V segments were called functional above 56.7% productive rearrangements and were called segregating when the between-donor standard deviation exceeded 5%. To diagnose cytomegalovirus status from the catalog of TCR beta chain sequences, a statistical classification framework was built. In a later analysis, TCR nucleotide sequences were compared against IMGT/GENE-DB human TR gene sequences so that V and J genes could be assigned. Using the TCRdist pipeline, a later analysis assigned CDR3 sequences along with most-parsimonious VDJ recombination scenarios. In a later analysis, each TCR beta chain was defined by its CDR3 amino acid sequence together with its V-gene family, and reads lacking a unique V-gene family were excluded. In a later analysis, approximately 590 highly shared, low-generation-probability nucleotide sequences were removed to address suspected cross-contamination and a sequencing artifact. For each public chain, a later analysis derived a clonal expansion index from normalized ranks of inferred template counts within each repertoire. Generation probabilities in a later analysis came from a VDJ recombination model fitted to out-of-frame rearrangements, and those results were checked against IGoR. Hypergeometric tests were used in a later analysis to score TCR-TCR, TCR-HLA and TCR-CMV co-occurrence, with a repertoire-size bias correction applied to the TCR pairs. False discovery rates were estimated in a later analysis by permuting HLA or CMV assignments 20 times. In a later analysis, co-occurring TCRs were grouped using DBSCAN, with TCRdist sequence similarity added in when clustering inside HLA-allele-positive subsets. Co-occurrence clustering excluded repertoires with fewer than 30,000 or more than 120,000 public chains, plus five with anomalous nucleotide sharing. The table was pulled from immuneACCESS by TCRdb, which kept in-frame rearrangements only. Such tables lose some clones; where checked, under half of the loss comes from unresolved V genes, and the rest has no known cause. D and trimming come from the DNA, and the V and J calls and clone size come from that table. The sample table contains more than 45,000 clones; only one count was recorded for around four fifths of them. Of the sample, about 1.6% falls within the top ten clones.

The sample belongs to a study of cytomegalovirus exposure and HLA in healthy donors listed by TCRdb under 2017. With respect to the entire study: In an earlier analysis of 450 to 750 of the donors, 250 to 350 Gb of sequence data and 100 million or so unique TCR beta sequences from 150 million to 200 million T cells were reported. About 300 gigabases of sequencing data and tens of millions of unique TCR sequences were included in an early release covering roughly 600 HLA-typed donors. The genetic ancestry cluster associated with self-reported Caucasian donors included about 84% of the 398 genotyped donors. The aim of the study was to test whether cataloging public T cell receptors could identify signatures of past pathogen exposure. The study profiled the T cell repertoires of about 640 subjects by immunosequencing and related them to cytomegalovirus serostatus. In addition to the first cohort of roughly 670 subjects, a separate validation cohort of 130 or so different subjects was used. To predict cytomegalovirus infection status, the study combined high-throughput TCR immunosequencing, statistical association of individual TCRs with disease status, and machine learning. To study patterns of TCR occurrence, a later analysis re-analyzed previously published TCR beta repertoires from around 700 donors and added high-resolution HLA genotyping. The later analysis used no new phenotypic data to find candidate immune exposures, relying instead on TCR beta sequences and their occurrence across donors. An earlier analysis of more than 450 of the donors used high-throughput TCR beta sequencing to judge whether each TCR beta V gene segment behaved as functional or pseudogenic. Donor age, sex, ethnicity and CMV serostatus were compiled together with the repertoire data. In a later genetic analysis, genome-wide SNP genotypes for about three fifths of the roughly 670 donors were used, and that subset was treated as a discovery cohort. Every repertoire in the discovery cohort had been generated on one and the same sequencing platform. Both class I and class II loci were covered by HLA typing, at four-digit resolution. Typing coverage differed by locus: A, B, C, DRB1 and DQB1 were typed in roughly 629-640 donors, DQA1 in roughly 500, DPA1 in around 580, and DPB1 in around 440. About five DR-DQ haplotypes were handled as single units for association and clustering because linkage in the cohort was strong. Among roughly 400 genotyped donors of the cohort, an average of 235,054 unique TCR beta nucleotide sequences were sequenced per donor, 15% to 20% of them non-productive. Broad study findings and their caveats: In a later analysis, HLA-associated TCR beta chains were found to be more clonally expanded and to have lower generation probabilities than equally common non-associated chains. An association between a missense DCLRE1C variant and V-gene and J-gene trimming of TCR beta chains was found in a later genetic analysis and replicated in an independent cohort. The earlier analysis of 450 to 700 of the donors excluded 15 to 20 rarely observed V segments, including chromosome 9 orphons, because counts were too low. For the cohort, immune exposure information was limited to CMV serostatus. Across donors, most TCR sequences were observed very rarely, whereas some public TCRs were present in many individuals. In both the original and validation cohorts, the classifier was reported to diagnose cytomegalovirus status with high specificity and sensitivity. In a later analysis, some 18,000 TCR beta sequences were associated with specific HLA alleles at a false discovery rate of 0.05. In the study, about 150 TCR beta chains were listed as associated with cytomegalovirus. Three of the identified cytomegalovirus-associated TCR beta chains were confirmed in vitro to be specific for cytomegalovirus antigens. Linkage disequilibrium might explain the correlated functional status among segregating V segments, but an unknown experimental factor could not be ruled out. A further reported finding was that TCR beta sequences accurately predicted the HLA-A and HLA-B alleles for most subjects in the first cohort. A group of highly shared sequence variants was considered likely to be a technical artifact of the sequencing pipeline. According to a later analysis, parvovirus B19, influenza, CMV and Epstein-Barr virus appeared linked to several top co-occurrence clusters. In an earlier analysis of 450 to 750 of the donors, most TCR beta V segments appeared in productive rearrangements about 87% or about 30% of the time, broadly matching IMGT annotations. According to a later analysis, most CMV-associated TCR beta chains appeared to be HLA-restricted, and the HLA associations seemed to be driven largely by CMV exposure. In a later analysis, the rate of TCR association differed among HLA loci, with DRB1 alleles having the most associated TCRs and HLA-C alleles having the fewest. Only TCR beta chains were sequenced in this cohort, and the absence of alpha or paired-chain data limited detectable features. A later genetic analysis reported fewer N-insertions in productive TCRs among donors in an Asian-associated ancestry cluster than the roughly 700-donor mean. When HLA alleles, especially DR and DQ, strongly co-occurred, TCR associations were difficult to assign to individual alleles. The authors suggested that the approach could potentially be extended to other disease states and immunological phenotypes. Because the 87-base-pair reads could not distinguish some IMGT-functional V segments, including TRBV6-2 and TRBV6-3, those segments were excluded. Because some donors lacked HLA typing at each locus, the association tests relied only on the typed subset. Sequencing depth was assumed to be roughly uniform across donors in the presence/absence analyses, though that assumption may not hold.

V drops 2 bases and J drops 0 bases, leaving 17 bases in between. The CDR3 runs 17 residues from the cysteine to the phenylalanine. Just the 51-base CDR3 DNA is kept, in frame starting at base 1. CDR1 and CDR2 were assigned from the germline V gene as MNHNS and SASEGT. The cohort comprised some 730 healthy bone marrow donors. Cohort members were all nominally healthy when sampled, although unrecorded immune exposures were likely present. The donor tested CMV seronegative and was one of the 352 seronegative cohort members. Each donor provided a peripheral blood sample, and peripheral blood mononuclear cells were used for TCR beta sequencing. The Qiagen DNeasy Blood Extraction Kit was used to extract genomic DNA from the blood cell samples.

The receptor was isolated from a man between 25 and 39 years old in good health and CMV-seronegative. The rearranged segments are TRBV6-1 and TRBJ2-7; the best D guess is TRBD2, with 5 bases matching. The sample consisted of PBMCs. The CDR3 loop reads CASSERNRGISSYEQYF. The sequence in DNA is TGTGCCAGCAGTGAAAGGAATCGGGGAATAAGCTCCTACGAGCAGTACTTC.